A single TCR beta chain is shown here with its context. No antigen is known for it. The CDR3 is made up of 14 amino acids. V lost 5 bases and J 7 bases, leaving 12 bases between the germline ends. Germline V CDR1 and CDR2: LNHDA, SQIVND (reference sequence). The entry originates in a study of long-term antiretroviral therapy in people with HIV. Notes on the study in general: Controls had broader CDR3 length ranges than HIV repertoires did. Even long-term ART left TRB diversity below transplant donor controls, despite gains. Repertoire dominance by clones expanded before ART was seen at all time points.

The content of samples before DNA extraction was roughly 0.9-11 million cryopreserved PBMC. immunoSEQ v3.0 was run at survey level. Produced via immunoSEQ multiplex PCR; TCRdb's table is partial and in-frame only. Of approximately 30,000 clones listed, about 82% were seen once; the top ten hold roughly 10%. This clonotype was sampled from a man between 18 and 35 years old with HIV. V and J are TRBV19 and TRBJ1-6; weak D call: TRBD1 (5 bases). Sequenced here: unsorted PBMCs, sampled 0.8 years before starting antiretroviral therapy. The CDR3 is CASSERGDNSPLHF. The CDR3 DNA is TGTGCCAGTAGTGAGAGAGGGGACAATTCACCCCTCCACTTT.